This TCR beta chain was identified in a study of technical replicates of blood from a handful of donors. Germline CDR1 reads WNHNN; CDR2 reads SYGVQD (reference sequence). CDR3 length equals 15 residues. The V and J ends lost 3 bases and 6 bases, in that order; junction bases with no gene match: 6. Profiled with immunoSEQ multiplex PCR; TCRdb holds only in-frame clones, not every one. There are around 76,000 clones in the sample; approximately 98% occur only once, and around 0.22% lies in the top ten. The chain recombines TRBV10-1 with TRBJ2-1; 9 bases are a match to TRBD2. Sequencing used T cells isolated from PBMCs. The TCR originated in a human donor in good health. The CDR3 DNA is TGCGCCAGCAGTGACCAAAGCGGGAGGTTCAATGAGCAGTTCTTC. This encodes CASSDQSGRFNEQFF.